The rows below give T cell receptor beta chains drawn from one sample of a study of blood T cell repertoires in COVID-19. The data were produced by immunoSEQ multiplex PCR, yet TCRdb's version contains in-frame clones alone and is incomplete. Seen here are 200,000 to 250,000 clones, approximately 80% observed once, and the top ten hold 5% to 6.5%. The sequencing input was peripheral blood. The receptors derive from a woman aged 60-75 years who had recovered from COVID-19. Both conserved end residues are part of each CDR3. A D gene is named only where the DNA matches it firmly. Not every row has a clone size; where given, it reads once, few, many or a size class.

d_gene: TRBD1; abundance: few; j_gene: TRBJ1-5; v_gene: TRBV30; CDR3aa: CAWSGQGAAQPQHF; CDR3nt: TGTGCCTGGAGTGGACAGGGGGCGGCTCAGCCCCAGCATTTT
d_gene: TRBD2; abundance: .; j_gene: TRBJ2-5; v_gene: TRBV7-2; CDR3aa: CASSLLAGGQYF; CDR3nt: TGTGCCAGCAGCTTATTAGCGGGGGGCCAGTACTTC
d_gene: .; abundance: once; j_gene: TRBJ2-5; v_gene: TRBV18; CDR3aa: CASSPRRGFQETQYF; CDR3nt: TGTGCCAGCTCACCACGGCGGGGCTTCCAAGAGACCCAGTACTTC
d_gene: .; abundance: .; j_gene: TRBJ1-1; v_gene: TRBV25-1; CDR3aa: CASSEYLGANTEAFF; CDR3nt: TGTGCCAGCAGTGAATATTTAGGGGCGAACACTGAAGCTTTCTTT
d_gene: .; abundance: .; j_gene: TRBJ2-5; v_gene: TRBV7-8; CDR3aa: CASSPVAETQYF; CDR3nt: TGTGCCAGCAGCCCCGTAGCGGAGACCCAGTACTTC
d_gene: .; abundance: .; j_gene: TRBJ1-2; v_gene: TRBV2; CDR3aa: CASSAVNYGYTF; CDR3nt: TGTGCCAGCAGTGCAGTCAACTATGGCTACACCTTC
d_gene: .; abundance: once; j_gene: TRBJ1-4; v_gene: TRBV7-7; CDR3aa: CASSLHPPGATNEKLFF; CDR3nt: TGTGCTAGCAGCTTACACCCGCCGGGGGCAACTAATGAAAAACTGTTTTTT
d_gene: .; abundance: .; j_gene: TRBJ1-4; v_gene: TRBV5-6; CDR3aa: CASSLANGGEKLFF; CDR3nt: TGTGCCAGCAGCTTAGCCAACGGCGGTGAAAAACTGTTTTTT
d_gene: TRBD1; abundance: once; j_gene: TRBJ1-4; v_gene: TRBV28; CDR3aa: CASITGGGGEKLFF; CDR3nt: TGTGCCAGCATTACAGGGGGAGGAGGTGAAAAACTGTTTTTT
d_gene: .; abundance: .; j_gene: TRBJ1-5; v_gene: TRBV7-8; CDR3aa: CASSLTQGRQPQHF; CDR3nt: TGTGCCAGCAGCTTAACACAGGGTAGGCAGCCCCAGCATTTT
d_gene: .; abundance: many; j_gene: TRBJ2-3; v_gene: TRBV9; CDR3aa: CASSYRGAYADTQYF; CDR3nt: TGTGCCAGCAGCTACCGGGGGGCCTACGCAGATACGCAGTATTTT
d_gene: TRBD1; abundance: once; j_gene: TRBJ1-5; v_gene: TRBV18; CDR3aa: CASSPPPGGQPQHF; CDR3nt: TGTGCCAGCTCACCACCCCCAGGGGGCCAGCCCCAGCATTTT
d_gene: TRBD1; abundance: .; j_gene: TRBJ1-4; v_gene: TRBV2; CDR3aa: CASIRQGTSVNEKLFF; CDR3nt: TGTGCCAGCATAAGACAGGGGACATCGGTAAATGAAAAACTGTTTTTT
d_gene: .; abundance: .; j_gene: TRBJ2-1; v_gene: TRBV7-6; CDR3aa: CASSLIIRRGLSYNEQFF; CDR3nt: TGTGCCAGCAGCTTAATTATACGGAGGGGCCTGAGCTACAATGAGCAGTTCTTC